Included here is one T cell receptor beta chain sequence, with context. This table comes from immunoSEQ multiplex PCR, and its TCRdb copy is limited to in-frame clones, with some not included. The repertoire holds roughly 80,000 clones, 95% to 97% seen once, with around 1.5% in the top ten. The V gene end was trimmed by 2 bases and the J gene end by 7 bases; junction bases not matched to a gene: 3. Germline CDR1 and CDR2: SGHTA and FQGTGA. This CDR3 is 14 amino acids long. These data are taken from a study of T cell clonotyping in hematopoietic cell transplantation. Time point of the sample: recipient sample about 28 days before transplant, after cytoreduction.

This TCR was sampled from a woman aged 45-65 years with acute myeloid leukemia. Some clones in this sample may be carry-over from other donors' samples. The sample in question was peripheral blood mononuclear cells, obtained before stem cell transplant. This chain connects TRBV7-3 to TRBJ2-1; 9 bases agree with TRBD1. CDR3 DNA: TGTGCCAGCAGCTTAGGACAGGGGCATAATGAGCAGTTCTTC. Protein product: CASSLGQGHNEQFF.